These 21 T cell receptor beta chains came from one sample sequenced in a study of blood T cell repertoires in COVID-19. Sequencing used immunoSEQ multiplex PCR; TCRdb keeps in-frame clones, though not all of them. The sample comprises roughly 29,000 clones, roughly 90% of which are singletons, and around 3.5% rests with the top ten. Sequencing used peripheral blood. These receptors were taken from a human donor in a cohort sampled during active COVID-19.

The chain has TRBV28 and TRBJ1-1; 8 bases are shared with TRBD1. V was clipped by 5 bases and J by 2 bases; unmatched bases: 13. The CDR3 has 17 residues. Per the germline V gene, CDR1 is MDHEN and CDR2 is SYDVKM. CDR3 protein: CASSLPGGQSRNTEAFF. In DNA form, the CDR3 reads TGTGCCAGCAGTCTCCCAGGGGGCCAATCGAGAAACACTGAAGCTTTCTTT.

In DNA form, the CDR3 reads TGCGCCAGCAGCCAAGGGTCGGGACCGGGGGTTAATGAAAAACTGTTTTTT. Translated, it gives CASSQGSGPGVNEKLFF. The chain combines TRBV4-1 with TRBJ1-4, with a possible D match to TRBD1 (5 bases). There are 17 residues in the CDR3. The ends were cut back, 1 base at V and 4 bases at J, with 16 bases in the middle. Germline CDR1 MGHRA, CDR2 YSYEKL.

The chain links TRBV9 to TRBJ1-2, with D tentatively TRBD1 (5 bases). V lost 0 bases and J lost 8, with 20 bases in between. In germline, CDR1 is SGDLS, CDR2 YYNGEE. CDR3 length: 16 residues. The CDR3 protein is CASSVGGEGYPQGYTF. The CDR3 DNA reads as TGTGCCAGCAGCGTAGGAGGGGAGGGATACCCTCAGGGCTACACCTTC. The full variable domain, in which reference TRBV9 and TRBJ1-2 provide the parts outside the CDR3, is DSGVTQTPKHLITATGQRVTLRCSPRSGDLSVYWYQQSLDQGLQFLIQYYNGEERAKGNILERFSAQQFPDLHSELNLSSLELGDSALYFCASSVGGEGYPQGYTFGSGTRLTVV.

The chain employs TRBV10-3 and TRBJ1-4; 9 bases align to TRBD1. The CDR3 covers 16 residues. Germline V gene sequence: CDR1 ENHRY, CDR2 SYGVKD. J lost 7 bases, V lost 2 bases, and 8 bases had no gene match. CDR3: CAISEPPGTGSEKLFF. CDR3 bases: TGTGCCATCAGTGAGCCGCCCGGGACAGGGAGTGAAAAACTGTTTTTT.

In nucleotides, the CDR3 is TGTGCCACCAGCGAACCTAGCGGGGGGAACACCGGGGAGCTGTTTTTT. Translated: CATSEPSGGNTGELFF. This chain uses TRBV15 with TRBJ2-2; TRBD2 aligns across 10 bases. The junction had 4 bases not matched to a gene; V was cut back by 5 bases and J by 1 base. The CDR3 loop spans 16 amino acids. Germline CDR1 is LNHNV and CDR2 is YYDKDF (reference sequence).

J is TRBJ2-6 and V is TRBV20-1; TRBD2 might be the D (5 bases). CDR1 is DFQATT, CDR2 SNEGSKA, per germline (reference sequence). Trimming removed 3 bases at V and 0 bases at J, with 9 bases between. CDR3 length: 15 amino acids. CDR3 amino acids: CSASFSGSGANVLTF. Here the CDR3 DNA reads TGCAGTGCTAGTTTCAGCGGCTCTGGGGCCAACGTCCTGACTTTC.

V gene TRBV3-1 (or the pseudogene TRBV3-2) combines with J gene TRBJ2-3; D may be TRBD1 (5 bases). CDR3 size: 15 residues. Germline V lookup: CDR1 LGHDT, CDR2 YNNKEL (reference sequence). V was trimmed by 3 bases and J by 0 bases, leaving 10 bases between them. The CDR3 coding sequence is TGTGCCAGCAGCCACAGGGCAACTAGCACAGATACGCAGTATTTT. Protein product: CASSHRATSTDTQYF.

This sequence joins TRBV9 and TRBJ2-3, with D tentatively TRBD2 (6 bases). V lost 0 bases and J 5 bases, leaving 10 bases between the germline ends. The CDR3 extends over 14 amino acids. CDR1 is SGDLS, CDR2 YYNGEE, per germline. The CDR3 DNA sequence: TGTGCCAGCAGCGTAGGTCAGGGAGGAGATACGCAGTATTTT. Translation gives CASSVGQGGDTQYF.

V usage is TRBV5-4 and J usage is TRBJ2-5; TRBD2 might be the D (6 bases). The CDR3 length is 14 residues. V was trimmed by 5 bases and J by 1 base, leaving 12 bases between them. Germline V gene lookup returns CDR1 SGHNT and CDR2 YYREEE (reference sequence). CDR3 sequence (DNA): TGTGCCAGCAGACCCGGGACTCCCCAAGAGACCCAGTACTTC. Translating it yields CASRPGTPQETQYF.

This rearrangement joins TRBV5-4 to TRBJ2-7; a weak D match, TRBD1 (6 bases). CDR1 SGHNT and CDR2 YYREEE come from the germline V gene (reference sequence). This CDR3 is 13 amino acids long. Trimming shortened V by 4 bases and J by 6 bases, and 14 bases separated the two germline ends. The CDR3 reads CASSPGQLGEQYF. As DNA, the CDR3 is TGTGCCAGCAGCCCCGGACAGCTAGGCGAGCAGTACTTC.

The V call is TRBV12-3 or TRBV12-4, the J call TRBJ2-7; a possible D gene is TRBD1 (5 bases). The CDR3 length is 13 residues. The V gene lost 1 base and the J gene lost 2 bases, with 6 bases spanning the gap. In DNA, the CDR3 is TGTGCCAGCAGTTTAGGACAGACCTACGAGCAGTACTTC. Translated, it gives CASSLGQTYEQYF.

The J gene is TRBJ1-1, the V gene TRBV27; TRBD1 agrees at 7 bases. Unmatched junction bases numbered 3, after V lost 8 bases and J lost 0 bases. The length of the CDR3 is 13 residues. From germline, CDR1 is MNHEY and CDR2 SMNVEV (reference sequence). The CDR3 nucleotides read TGTGCCAGCGCGACAGGGATGAACACTGAAGCTTTCTTT. This translates into CASATGMNTEAFF.

The chain employs TRBV10-3 and TRBJ2-7; TRBD1 matches 7 bases. The CDR3 covers 13 residues. Germline V gene sequence: CDR1 ENHRY, CDR2 SYGVKD. Trimming removed 6 bases from V and 7 bases from J; junction bases left unmatched: 9. The CDR3: CAIRTGTVGEQYF. CDR3 DNA sequence: TGTGCCATCAGAACCGGGACAGTCGGGGAGCAGTACTTC.

This chain connects TRBV7-2 to TRBJ2-3, with 10 bases identical to TRBD2. Losses at the gene ends were 8 bases for V and 2 bases for J; bases not matched to a gene: 7. This CDR3 comprises 15 residues. Germline V gene sequence: CDR1 SGHTA, CDR2 FQGNSA. CDR3 sequence (DNA): TGTGCCAGCTGCCAGCGGGGGGGATTCACAGATACGCAGTATTTT. This codes for CASCQRGGFTDTQYF.

The chain carries TRBV7-9 and TRBJ2-5, with D perhaps TRBD1 (6 bases). The germline CDR1 and CDR2 sequences are SEHNR and FQNEAQ (reference sequence). The CDR3 consists of 14 residues. Trimming left V 3 bases short and J 2 bases short, with 10 bases between. In nucleotides, the CDR3 is TGTGCCAGCAGCTTTTCAGGGGATCAAGAGACCCAGTACTTC. Protein sequence: CASSFSGDQETQYF.

CDR3 nucleotides: TGTGCCAGCAGCGCAACGACAGGGAACACCGGGGAGCTGTTTTTT. Amino acids: CASSATTGNTGELFF. The V call is TRBV9, the J call TRBJ2-2; maybe TRBD1 (6 bases). V was clipped by 3 bases and J by 1 base, with 10 bases between them. The CDR3 sequence is 15 residues long. Germline V gene sequence: CDR1 SGDLS, CDR2 YYNGEE.

A few counts support this clone. The rearrangement uses TRBV7-9 and TRBJ2-7, with 15 bases lining up with TRBD2. CDR1 is SEHNR, CDR2 FQNEAQ, per germline (reference sequence). The junction had 8 bases not matched to a gene; V was cut back by 5 bases and J by 0 bases. CDR3 length equals 18 residues. The chain's CDR3 is CASSTGTSGGPSSYEQYF. DNA for the CDR3: TGTGCCAGCAGCACCGGGACTAGCGGGGGGCCCAGCTCCTACGAGCAGTACTTC.

The gene calls are TRBV5-1 and TRBJ2-3; 14 bases match TRBD2. The germline V gene encodes CDR1 SGHRS and CDR2 YFSETQ. Germline trimming cut 3 bases from V and 8 bases from J; bases unmatched to any gene: 14. This CDR3 contains 18 residues. CDR3 sequence: CASSSNAGTSGREGTQYF. Here the CDR3 DNA reads TGCGCCAGCAGCTCAAACGCGGGGACTAGCGGGAGAGAGGGTACGCAGTATTTT.

J is TRBJ1-1 and V is TRBV5-1; 9 bases are shared with TRBD1. The germline V gene has CDR1 SGHRS and CDR2 YFSETQ. This CDR3 is built from 15 residues. Trimming took 1 base from V and 4 from J; bases not matched to a gene: 5. The CDR3, as DNA: TGCGCCAGCAGCTTGAATTCGGGACAGGGCACTGAAGCTTTCTTT. Its translation is CASSLNSGQGTEAFF.

The rearrangement uses TRBV3-1 (or the pseudogene TRBV3-2) and TRBJ2-1; tentatively, D is TRBD2 (5 bases). V lost 1 base to trimming and J lost 10 bases, with 5 bases between them. CDR3 size: 11 residues. Germline-derived CDR1 and CDR2 are LGHDT and YNNKEL (reference sequence). The CDR3 bases are TGTGCCAGCAGCCAAGCGGGGGAGCAGTTCTTC. Its protein is CASSQAGEQFF.

The chain combines TRBV28 with TRBJ1-5; D is uncertain. The CDR3 loop spans 14 amino acids. Trimming removed 1 base from V and 5 bases from J, with 9 bases in between. Germline V gives CDR1 MDHEN, CDR2 SYDVKM. CDR3 loop: CASSLFYRDQPQHF. DNA for the CDR3: TGTGCCAGCAGTTTATTCTACCGGGATCAGCCCCAGCATTTT.